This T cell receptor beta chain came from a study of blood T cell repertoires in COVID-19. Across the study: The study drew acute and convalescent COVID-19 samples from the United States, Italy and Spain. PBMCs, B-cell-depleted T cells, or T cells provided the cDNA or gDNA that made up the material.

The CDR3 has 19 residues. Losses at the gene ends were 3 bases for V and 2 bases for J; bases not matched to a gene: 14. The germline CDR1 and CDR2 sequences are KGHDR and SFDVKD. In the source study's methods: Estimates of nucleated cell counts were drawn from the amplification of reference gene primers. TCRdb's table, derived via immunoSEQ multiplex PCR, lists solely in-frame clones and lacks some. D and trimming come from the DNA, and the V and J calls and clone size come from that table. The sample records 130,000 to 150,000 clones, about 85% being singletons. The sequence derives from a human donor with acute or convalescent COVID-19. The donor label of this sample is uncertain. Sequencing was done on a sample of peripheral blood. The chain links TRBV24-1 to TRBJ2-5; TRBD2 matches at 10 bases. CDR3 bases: TGTGCCACCAGTGATCCTCGATTTAGCGGGGGGCAACCTCAAGAGACCCAGTACTTC. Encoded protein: CATSDPRFSGGQPQETQYF.